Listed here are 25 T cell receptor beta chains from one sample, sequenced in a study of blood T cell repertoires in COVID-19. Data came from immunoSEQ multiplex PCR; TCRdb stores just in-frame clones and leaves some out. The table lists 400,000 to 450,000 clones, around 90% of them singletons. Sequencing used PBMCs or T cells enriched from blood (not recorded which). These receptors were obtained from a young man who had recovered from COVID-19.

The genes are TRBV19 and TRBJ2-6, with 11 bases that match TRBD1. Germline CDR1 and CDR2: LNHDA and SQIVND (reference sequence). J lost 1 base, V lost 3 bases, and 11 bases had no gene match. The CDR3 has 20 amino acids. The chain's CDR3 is CASSMGTGTGGLSGANVLTF. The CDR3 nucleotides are TGTGCCAGTAGTATGGGAACCGGGACAGGGGGATTGTCTGGGGCCAACGTCCTGACTTTC.

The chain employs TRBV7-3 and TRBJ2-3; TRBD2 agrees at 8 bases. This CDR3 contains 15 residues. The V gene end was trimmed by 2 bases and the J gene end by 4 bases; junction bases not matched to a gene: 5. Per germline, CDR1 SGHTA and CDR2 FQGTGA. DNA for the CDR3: TGTGCCAGCAGCTTACAGGCGGGAGGAGCAGATACGCAGTATTTT. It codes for CASSLQAGGADTQYF.

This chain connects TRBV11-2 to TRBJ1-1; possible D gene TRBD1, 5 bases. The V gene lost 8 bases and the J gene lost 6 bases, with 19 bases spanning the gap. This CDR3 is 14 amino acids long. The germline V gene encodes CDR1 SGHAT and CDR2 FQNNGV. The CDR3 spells CASREGVGWSEAFF. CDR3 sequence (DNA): TGTGCCAGCCGCGAAGGGGTCGGTTGGTCTGAAGCTTTCTTT.

The CDR3 spells CASSIFGHPDYEQYF. CDR3 sequence (DNA): TGTGCCAGTAGTATCTTTGGACATCCAGACTACGAGCAGTACTTC. The genes are TRBV19 and TRBJ2-7, with D perhaps matching TRBD1 (5 bases). CDR3 length equals 15 residues. Between the trimmed V and J ends, which lost 3 bases and 3 bases, there was a span of 15 bases. Germline V gene lookup returns CDR1 LNHDA and CDR2 SQIVND (reference sequence).

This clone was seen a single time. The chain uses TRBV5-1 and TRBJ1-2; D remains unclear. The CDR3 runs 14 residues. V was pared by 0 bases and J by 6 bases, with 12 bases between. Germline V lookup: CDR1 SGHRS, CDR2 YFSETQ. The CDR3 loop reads CASSLEALGNGYTF. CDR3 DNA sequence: TGCGCCAGCAGCTTGGAGGCCCTCGGGAATGGCTACACCTTC.

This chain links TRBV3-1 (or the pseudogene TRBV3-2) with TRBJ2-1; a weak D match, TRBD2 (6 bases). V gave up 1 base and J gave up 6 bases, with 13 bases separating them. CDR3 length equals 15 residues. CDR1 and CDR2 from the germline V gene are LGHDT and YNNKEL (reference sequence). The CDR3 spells CASSQATGVTNEQFF. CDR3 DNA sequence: TGTGCCAGCAGCCAAGCAACGGGGGTGACCAATGAGCAGTTCTTC.

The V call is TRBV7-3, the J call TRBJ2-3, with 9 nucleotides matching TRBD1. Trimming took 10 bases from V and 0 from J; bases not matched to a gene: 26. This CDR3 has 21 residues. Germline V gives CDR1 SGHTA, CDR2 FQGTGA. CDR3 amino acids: CAIVRWGRDRAPNLSTDTQYF. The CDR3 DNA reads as TGTGCCATCGTGCGGTGGGGTCGGGACAGGGCCCCCAACCTTAGCACAGATACGCAGTATTTT.

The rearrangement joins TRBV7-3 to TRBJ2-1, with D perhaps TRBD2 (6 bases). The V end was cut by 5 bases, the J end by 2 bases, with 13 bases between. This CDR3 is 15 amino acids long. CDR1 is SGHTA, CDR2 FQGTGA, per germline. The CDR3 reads CASSTGLTAYNEQFF. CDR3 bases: TGTGCCAGCAGCACCGGACTAACTGCCTACAATGAGCAGTTCTTC.

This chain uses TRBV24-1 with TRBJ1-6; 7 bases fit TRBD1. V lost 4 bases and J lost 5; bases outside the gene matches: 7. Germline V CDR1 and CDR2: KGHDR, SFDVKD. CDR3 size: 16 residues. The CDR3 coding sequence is TGTGCCACCAGTGACCTCACAGGGGCGAATAATTCACCCCTCCACTTT. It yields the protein CATSDLTGANNSPLHF.

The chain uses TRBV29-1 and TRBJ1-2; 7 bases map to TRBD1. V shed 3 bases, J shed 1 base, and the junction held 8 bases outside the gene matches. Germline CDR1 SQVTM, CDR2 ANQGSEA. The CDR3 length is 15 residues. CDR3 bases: TGCAGCGTTGATGACAGGGAACTGATTAACTATGGCTACACCTTC. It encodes CSVDDRELINYGYTF. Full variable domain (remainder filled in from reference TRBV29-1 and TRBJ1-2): SAVISQKPSRDICQRGTSLTIQCQVDSQVTMMFWYRQQPGQSLTLIATANQGSEATYESGFVIDKFPISRPNLTFSTLTVSNMSPEDSSIYLCSVDDRELINYGYTFGSGTRLTVV.

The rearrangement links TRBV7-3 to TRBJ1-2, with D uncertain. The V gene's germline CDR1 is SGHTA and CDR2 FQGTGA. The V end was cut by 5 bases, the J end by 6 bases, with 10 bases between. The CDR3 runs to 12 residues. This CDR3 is CASSAGGNGYTF. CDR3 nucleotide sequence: TGTGCCAGCAGCGCTGGTGGCAATGGCTACACCTTC.

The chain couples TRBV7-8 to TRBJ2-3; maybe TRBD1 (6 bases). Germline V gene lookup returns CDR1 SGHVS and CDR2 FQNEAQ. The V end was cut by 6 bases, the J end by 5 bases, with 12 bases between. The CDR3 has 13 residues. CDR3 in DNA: TGTGCCAGCAGACCTACAGGGATAGATACGCAGTATTTT. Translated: CASRPTGIDTQYF.

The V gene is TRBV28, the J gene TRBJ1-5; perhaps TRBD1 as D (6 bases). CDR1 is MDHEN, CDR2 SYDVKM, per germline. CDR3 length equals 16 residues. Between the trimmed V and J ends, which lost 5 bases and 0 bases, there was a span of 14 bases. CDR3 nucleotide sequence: TGTGCCAGCAGTCCCCAGGGGATAGGTAGCAATCAGCCCCAGCATTTT. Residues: CASSPQGIGSNQPQHF.

The CDR3 is CASSEPLSNQPQHF. The DNA for the CDR3 is TGTGCCAGCAGTGAACCCCTGAGCAATCAGCCCCAGCATTTT. The rearrangement links TRBV6-1 to TRBJ1-5; D not certain. V was shortened by 2 bases and J by 1 base, with 6 bases between the two germline ends. Germline CDR1 and CDR2: MNHNS and SASEGT. The CDR3 has 14 residues.

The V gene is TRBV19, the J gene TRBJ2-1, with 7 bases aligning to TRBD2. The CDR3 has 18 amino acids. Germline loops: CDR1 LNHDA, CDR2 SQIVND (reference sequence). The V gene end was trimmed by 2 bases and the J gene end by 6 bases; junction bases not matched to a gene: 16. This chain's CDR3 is CASSIWLAVYGLFNEQFF. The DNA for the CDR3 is TGTGCCAGTAGTATATGGCTAGCGGTGTACGGCCTGTTCAATGAGCAGTTCTTC.

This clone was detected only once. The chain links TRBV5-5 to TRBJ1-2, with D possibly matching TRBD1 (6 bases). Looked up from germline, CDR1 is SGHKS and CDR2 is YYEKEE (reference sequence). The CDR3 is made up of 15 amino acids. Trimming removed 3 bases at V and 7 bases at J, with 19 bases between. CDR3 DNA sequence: TGTGCCAGCAGCTCTGACAGGCCCGGGGTTGGTGGCTACACCTTC. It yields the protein CASSSDRPGVGGYTF.

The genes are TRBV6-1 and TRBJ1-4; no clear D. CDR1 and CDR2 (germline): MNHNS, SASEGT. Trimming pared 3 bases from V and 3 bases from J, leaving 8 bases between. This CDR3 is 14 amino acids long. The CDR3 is CASSEGPANEKLFF. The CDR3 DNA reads TGTGCCAGCAGTGAGGGCCCGGCTAATGAAAAACTGTTTTTT.

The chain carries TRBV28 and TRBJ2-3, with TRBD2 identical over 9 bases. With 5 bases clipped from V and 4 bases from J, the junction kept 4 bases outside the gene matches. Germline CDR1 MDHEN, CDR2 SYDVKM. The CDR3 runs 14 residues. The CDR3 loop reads CASSLIAGADTQYF. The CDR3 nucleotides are TGTGCCAGCAGTCTCATAGCGGGAGCAGATACGCAGTATTTT.

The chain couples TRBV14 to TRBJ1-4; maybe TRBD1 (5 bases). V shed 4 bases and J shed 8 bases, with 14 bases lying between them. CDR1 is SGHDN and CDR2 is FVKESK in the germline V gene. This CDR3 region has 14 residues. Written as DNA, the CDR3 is TGTGCCAGCAGCCGGGCAGGGTTTTTCGAAAAACTGTTTTTT. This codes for CASSRAGFFEKLFF.

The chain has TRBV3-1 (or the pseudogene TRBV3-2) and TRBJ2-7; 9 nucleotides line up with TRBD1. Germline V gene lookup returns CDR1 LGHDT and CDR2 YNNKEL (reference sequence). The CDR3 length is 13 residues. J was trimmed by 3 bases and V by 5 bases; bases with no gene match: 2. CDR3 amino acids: CASSEGQGYEQYF. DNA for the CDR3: TGTGCCAGCAGCGAGGGACAGGGCTACGAGCAGTACTTC.

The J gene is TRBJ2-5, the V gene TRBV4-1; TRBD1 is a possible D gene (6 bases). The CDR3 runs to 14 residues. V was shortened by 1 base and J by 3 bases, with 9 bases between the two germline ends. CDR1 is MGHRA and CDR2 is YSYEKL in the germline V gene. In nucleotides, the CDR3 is TGCGCCAGCAGCCAAGGGGGGCAGGAAGAGACCCAGTACTTC. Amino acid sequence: CASSQGGQEETQYF.

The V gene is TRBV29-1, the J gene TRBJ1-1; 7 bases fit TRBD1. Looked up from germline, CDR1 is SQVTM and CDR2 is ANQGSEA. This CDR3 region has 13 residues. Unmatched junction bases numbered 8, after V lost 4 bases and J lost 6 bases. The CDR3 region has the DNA TGCAGCGTTGCGTTGCAGGGGGAGGCTGAAGCTTTCTTT. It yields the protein CSVALQGEAEAFF.

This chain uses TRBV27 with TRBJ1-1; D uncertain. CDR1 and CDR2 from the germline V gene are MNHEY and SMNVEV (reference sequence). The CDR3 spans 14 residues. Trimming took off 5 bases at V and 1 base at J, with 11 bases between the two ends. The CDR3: CASSHYSWNTEAFF. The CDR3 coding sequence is TGTGCCAGCAGTCATTACAGTTGGAACACTGAAGCTTTCTTT.

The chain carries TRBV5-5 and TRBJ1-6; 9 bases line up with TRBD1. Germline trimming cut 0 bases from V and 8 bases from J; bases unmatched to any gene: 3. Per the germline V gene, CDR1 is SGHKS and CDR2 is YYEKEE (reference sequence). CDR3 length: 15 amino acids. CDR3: CASSLVGDRDSPLHF. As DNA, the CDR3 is TGTGCCAGCAGCTTGGTAGGGGACAGGGATTCACCCCTCCACTTT. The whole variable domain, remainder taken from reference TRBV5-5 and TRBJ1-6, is DAGVTQSPTHLIKTRGQQVTLRCSPISGHKSVSWYQQVLGQGPQFIFQYYEKEERGRGNFPDRFSARQFPNYSSELNVNALLLGDSALYLCASSLVGDRDSPLHFGNGTRLTVT.

CDR3 region: CASSSLIYTEAFF. The CDR3 DNA sequence: TGTGCCAGCAGCTCCCTTATTTATACTGAAGCTTTCTTT. The chain is built from TRBV11-2 and TRBJ1-1; D remains unclear. The V and J ends lost 4 bases and 5 bases respectively, with 11 bases between them. CDR1 is SGHAT and CDR2 is FQNNGV in the germline V gene. The CDR3 consists of 13 residues.